This TCR beta chain derives from a study of technical replicates of blood from several donors. Method: immunoSEQ multiplex PCR; TCRdb's copy keeps in-frame clones and lacks some. Among more than 80,000 clones, roughly 94% were seen once, and the ten largest hold 0.34%. Per the germline V gene, CDR1 is SQVTM and CDR2 is ANQGSEA. Losses at the gene ends were 6 bases for V and 7 bases for J; bases not matched to a gene: 5. This CDR3 spans 12 amino acids. This receptor was taken from a human donor in good health. The V call is TRBV29-1, the J call TRBJ2-2, with 7 bases matching TRBD2. Sequenced sample: T cells isolated from PBMCs. The CDR3 sequence is CSVRETGGELFF. CDR3 nucleotides: TGCAGCGTGCGGGAGACGGGCGGGGAGCTGTTTTTT.